The clone carrying this T cell receptor (beta chain) showed up just a few times. Antigen specificity is unknown. The sample comes from a study of OX40 agonist ivuxolimab in advanced cancers. Study-level background: Every 2 weeks, ivuxolimab was infused into the patients intravenously at between 0.01 and 10 mg/kg. Eligibility rules accepted prior anti-PD-1, anti-PD-L1 or anti-CTLA-4 therapy, and roughly 40% had some. General study results and limits: Partial responders dosed at 0.1-3.0 mg/kg displayed clonal expansion ranking among the lowest.

Data came from immunoSEQ multiplex PCR; TCRdb stores just in-frame clones and leaves some out. The profile shows more than 9,500 clones, about 83% of them singletons. Germline assignment: CDR1 MDHEN and CDR2 SYDVKM. The CDR3 extends over 13 amino acids. The V and J ends lost 4 bases and 8 bases, in that order; junction bases with no gene match: 4. The chain links TRBV28 to TRBJ1-4; 7 positions agree with TRBD1. The TCR sequence derives from an adult with an advanced solid tumor such as melanoma, head and neck, liver or kidney cancer. The sequenced sample was CD4+ or CD8+ T cells sorted from blood, obtained in a trial of the OX40 agonist ivuxolimab. The CDR3 DNA is TGTGCCAGCAGTTCAGGGGGAAGGGAAAAACTGTTTTTT. Its translation: CASSSGGREKLFF.